These 26 T cell receptor beta chains share one sample of origin, sequenced in a study of cytomegalovirus exposure and HLA in healthy donors. PCR was performed using 60 Vbeta and 13 Jbeta primers. Clones were read by immunoSEQ multiplex PCR, and TCRdb kept only the in-frame ones, dropping some. The data contain 150,000 to 200,000 clones, 81% of them singletons. The specimen sequenced was PBMCs. The source is a woman in her twenties or thirties in good health and CMV-seronegative.

This chain joins TRBV19 and TRBJ1-3; perhaps TRBD1 as D (6 bases). In germline, CDR1 is LNHDA, CDR2 SQIVND (reference sequence). There are 16 residues in the CDR3. Trimming cost V 3 bases and J 0 bases, with 12 bases left between them. This CDR3 reads CASSITGQISGNTIYF. For the CDR3, the DNA is TGTGCCAGTAGTATCACCGGACAGATCTCTGGAAACACCATATATTTT.

In this sample, this clone turned up a few times. The rearrangement joins TRBV5-6 to TRBJ1-4; unclear D gene. The CDR3 has 14 residues. Trimming pared 1 base from V and 5 bases from J, leaving 9 bases between. The germline gives CDR1 SGHDT, CDR2 YYEEEE. CDR3 DNA: TGTGCCAGCAGCTTGAGACAACCGAATGAAAAACTGTTTTTT. It encodes CASSLRQPNEKLFF.

Remarks on this clone: A read error may produce the germline difference seen at one junction end. The gene calls are TRBV5-1 and TRBJ2-4; TRBD2 matches at 8 bases. This CDR3 is built from 14 residues. Germline lookup yields CDR1 SGHRS and CDR2 YFSETQ. CDR3 in amino acids: CASSLSGGENSQYF. CDR3 DNA sequence: TGCGCCAGCAGCTTGTCGGGGGGGGAAAACAGTCAGTACTTC.

As concerns this clone: An end of the junction does not agree with germline; a read error may underlie this. The chain recombines TRBV7-9 with TRBJ2-1; possibly TRBD1 for D (6 bases). Looked up from germline, CDR1 is SEHNR and CDR2 is FQNEAQ (reference sequence). CDR3 length: 12 amino acids. CDR3 loop: CSSSLGQNEQFF. Written as DNA, the CDR3 is TGTTCCAGCAGCTTAGGACAGAATGAGCAGTTCTTC.

The chain joins TRBV5-8 to TRBJ2-7; 8 nucleotides align to TRBD1. Germline values: CDR1 SGHTS, CDR2 YDEGEE. The V gene end was trimmed by 4 bases and the J gene end by 3 bases; junction bases not matched to a gene: 6. This CDR3 has 14 amino acids. For the CDR3, the DNA is TGTGCCAGCAGCCCTCAGGGGGCTCACTACGAGCAGTACTTC. Residues: CASSPQGAHYEQYF. The full variable domain, in which reference TRBV5-8 and TRBJ2-7 provide the parts outside the CDR3, is EAGVTQSPTHLIKTRGQQATLRCSPISGHTSVYWYQQALGLGLQFLLWYDEGEERNRGNFPPRFSGRQFPNYSSELNVNALELEDSALYLCASSPQGAHYEQYFGPGTRLTVT.

The gene calls are TRBV5-4 and TRBJ2-7; D may be TRBD2 (6 bases). Germline CDR1 SGHNT, CDR2 YYREEE (reference sequence). This CDR3 spans 14 amino acids. V lost 2 bases and J 0 bases, leaving 9 bases between the germline ends. CDR3 sequence reads: CASSFGTDSYEQYF. CDR3 nucleotide sequence: TGTGCCAGCAGCTTTGGGACTGACTCCTACGAGCAGTACTTC.

This clone was detected only a few times. The chain links TRBV7-3 to TRBJ2-5; 7 nucleotides agree with TRBD2. The CDR3 has 13 residues. J was trimmed by 5 bases and V by 2 bases; bases with no gene match: 2. The germline V gene encodes CDR1 SGHTA and CDR2 FQGTGA. DNA for the CDR3: TGTGCCAGCAGCTTAGGGGGGGATGAGACCCAGTACTTC. Its protein is CASSLGGDETQYF.

This clone was detected only a few times. This chain joins TRBV6-1 and TRBJ2-4; tentative D call: TRBD1 (5 bases). V dropped 6 bases and J dropped 9 bases, with 15 bases sitting between them. CDR1 and CDR2 from the germline V gene are MNHNS and SASEGT. The CDR3 is 13 amino acids. The CDR3 loop is CASRTDMNGIQYF. DNA for the CDR3: TGTGCCAGCAGGACGGACATGAATGGCATTCAGTACTTC.

The CDR3 reads CASSYSRGGANVLTF. The CDR3 bases are TGTGCCAGCAGTTACTCGCGGGGTGGGGCCAACGTCCTGACTTTC. V and J are TRBV6-5 and TRBJ2-6; D is possibly TRBD2 (6 bases). Trimming took 0 bases from V and 3 from J, leaving 6 bases between them. The CDR3 extends over 15 amino acids. CDR1 is MNHEY, CDR2 SVGAGI, per germline.

The chain combines TRBV15 with TRBJ1-1, with TRBD1 identical over 8 bases. V trimming: 2 bases; J trimming: 0 bases; junction bases outside the gene matches: 14. The CDR3 runs 19 residues. CDR1 LNHNV and CDR2 YYDKDF come from the germline V gene (reference sequence). CDR3 region: CATSRSTPGQGAMNTEAFF. As DNA, the CDR3 is TGTGCCACCAGCAGATCAACCCCTGGACAGGGAGCTATGAACACTGAAGCTTTCTTT.

This clone has just a few counts. The chain combines TRBV25-1 with TRBJ2-1; 10 bases are a match to TRBD2. V trimming: 3 bases; J trimming: 10 bases; junction bases outside the gene matches: 9. CDR3 size: 15 residues. Germline assignment: CDR1 MGHDK and CDR2 SYGVNS. The CDR3 bases are TGTGCCAGCAGTGAGCCAGCGGGAGGGCCTGAAGAGCAGTTCTTC. Translating gives CASSEPAGGPEEQFF.

The rearrangement links TRBV30 to TRBJ2-5; 8 bases fit TRBD1. The germline V gene encodes CDR1 GTSNPN and CDR2 SVGIG (reference sequence). With 3 bases clipped from V and 5 bases from J, the junction kept 5 bases outside the gene matches. The CDR3 is 13 residues long. The CDR3 region is CAWRGRGRETQYF. In DNA form, the CDR3 reads TGTGCCTGGAGGGGCAGGGGGCGTGAGACCCAGTACTTC.

The genes are TRBV9 and TRBJ2-2; D perhaps matches TRBD2 (5 bases). V lost 0 bases, J lost 7 bases, and 7 bases lay in between. The CDR3 consists of 13 residues. Per germline, CDR1 SGDLS and CDR2 YYNGEE. This chain's CDR3 is CASSVGEHGELFF. DNA for the CDR3: TGTGCCAGCAGCGTAGGGGAGCACGGGGAGCTGTTTTTT.

V gene TRBV5-4 combines with J gene TRBJ2-2, with D possibly matching TRBD1 (5 bases). The CDR3 contains 15 residues. Per germline, CDR1 SGHNT and CDR2 YYREEE (reference sequence). Deletions cut 3 bases from V and 4 bases from J, with 13 bases between. The CDR3: CASSSRGASTGELFF. The CDR3 nucleotides are TGTGCCAGCAGCTCAAGGGGCGCTTCCACCGGGGAGCTGTTTTTT.

The rearrangement joins TRBV28 to TRBJ2-7; 7 nucleotides agree with TRBD2. The V segment lost 3 bases and the J segment 9 bases; nucleotides outside the gene matches: 8. The CDR3 is 13 amino acids. Germline CDR1 and CDR2: MDHEN and SYDVKM. The CDR3 loop is CASSFLGGNGQYF. As DNA, the CDR3 is TGTGCCAGCAGTTTTTTGGGGGGGAATGGGCAGTACTTC.

V gene TRBV2 combines with J gene TRBJ2-5; 7 bases map to TRBD1. This CDR3 region has 14 residues. V was clipped by 6 bases and J by 4 bases; unmatched bases: 8. Germline-derived CDR1 and CDR2 are SNHLY and FYNNEI. The CDR3, as DNA: TGTGCCAGCAGCCCCGGGACAGCCGGAGAGACCCAGTACTTC. It is translated as CASSPGTAGETQYF.

This clone was detected a few times. The rearrangement links TRBV11-3 to TRBJ2-1; D is uncertain. The CDR3 length is 13 residues. In germline, CDR1 is SGHNT, CDR2 YENEEA. V lost 3 bases and J lost 5, with 8 bases in between. The CDR3 reads CASSFTINNEQFF. The CDR3 DNA follows: TGTGCCAGCAGCTTCACTATTAACAATGAGCAGTTCTTC.

The table lists this clone with a few counts. The chain uses TRBV5-1 and TRBJ1-6, with a weak D call TRBD1 (5 bases). Germline V gives CDR1 SGHRS, CDR2 YFSETQ. The CDR3 is 14 amino acids. V lost 0 bases and J lost 7, with 8 bases in between. Here the CDR3 reads CASSLGQRNSPLHF. In DNA form, the CDR3 reads TGCGCCAGCAGCTTGGGACAGCGAAATTCACCCCTCCACTTT.

The genes are TRBV4-3 and TRBJ2-3, with 13 bases fitting TRBD2. The CDR3 is 20 residues long. The junction had 16 bases not matched to a gene; V was cut back by 2 bases and J by 5 bases. Germline V gene sequence: CDR1 LGHNA, CDR2 YSLEER. The CDR3 nucleotides are TGCGCCAGCAGCCAACACACTGGACTAGCGGGGGCCAAGACACGAGATACGCAGTATTTT. Translation: CASSQHTGLAGAKTRDTQYF.

The rearrangement uses TRBV7-9 and TRBJ2-1; 8 bases map to TRBD2. The germline V gene encodes CDR1 SEHNR and CDR2 FQNEAQ (reference sequence). This CDR3 contains 15 residues. With V trimmed by 2 bases and J by 0 bases, 0 bases remained unmatched. The CDR3 DNA reads TGTGCCAGCAGCTTAAGCGGGAGCTCCTACAATGAGCAGTTCTTC. It encodes CASSLSGSSYNEQFF.

This clone was seen only once. This rearrangement joins TRBV29-1 to TRBJ2-1, with D unclear. CDR3 length: 12 residues. Germline V CDR1 and CDR2: SQVTM, ANQGSEA. Trimming removed 0 bases at V and 4 bases at J, with 4 bases between. DNA of the CDR3: TGCAGCGTTGAAGACAGATACAATGAGCAGTTCTTC. It translates to CSVEDRYNEQFF.

The chain is built from TRBV18 and TRBJ2-3, with 12 bases lining up with TRBD2. J lost 5 bases, V lost 3 bases, and 3 bases had no gene match. This CDR3 has 15 amino acids. Per the germline V gene, CDR1 is KGHSH and CDR2 is LQKENI. The CDR3 reads CASSPRTSGVDTQYF. As DNA, the CDR3 is TGTGCCAGCTCACCTCGGACTAGCGGGGTAGATACGCAGTATTTT.

The chain uses TRBV4-1 and TRBJ1-2; the D is unclear. Germline-derived CDR1 and CDR2 are MGHRA and YSYEKL. The V gene lost 3 bases and the J gene lost 5 bases, with 16 bases spanning the gap. This CDR3 is built from 15 residues. The CDR3 region is CASSQGPGVGYGYTF. CDR3 nucleotides: TGCGCCAGCAGCCAGGGTCCGGGAGTCGGGTATGGCTACACCTTC.

As to this clone: At one end the junction does not follow the germline gene, possibly because of a read error. The V gene is TRBV27, the J gene TRBJ2-7, with 8 positions matching TRBD1. This CDR3 is built from 14 residues. The germline V gene encodes CDR1 MNHEY and CDR2 SMNVEV (reference sequence). CDR3 sequence: CATSMGAGGGEQYF. CDR3 coding DNA: TGTGCCACCAGTATGGGAGCAGGGGGCGGTGAGCAGTACTTC.

This chain uses TRBV19 with TRBJ2-7, with 10 bases that match TRBD2. Germline-derived CDR1 and CDR2 are LNHDA and SQIVND (reference sequence). V dropped 5 bases and J dropped 3; count of bases not matched to a gene: 10. This CDR3 region has 16 residues. The DNA of the CDR3 is TGTGCCAGTAGTTCTTACTTAGCGGGAGGTAACTACGAGCAGTACTTC. This translates into CASSSYLAGGNYEQYF.

The sample holds a few counts of this clone. This chain joins TRBV6-6 and TRBJ2-6; D might be TRBD1 (6 bases). V was trimmed by 10 bases and J by 0 bases, leaving 16 bases between them. Germline V CDR1 and CDR2: MNHNY, SVGAGI (reference sequence). CDR3 length: 16 residues. CDR3 amino acids: CATRQVVLSGANVLTF. Written as DNA, the CDR3 is TGTGCCACTAGACAGGTGGTCCTCTCTGGGGCCAACGTCCTGACTTTC.